The sequence of this TCR beta chain was determined in a study of somatic mutations in cytotoxic T cells in rheumatoid arthritis. Study observations and caveats: A single CD8+ clone exceeded 20% of CD8+ cells in about an eighth of the 65 patients.

This clone qualifies as medium-sized (0.01 to 0.1%). Antigen specificity is unknown. Germline assignment: CDR1 MDHEN and CDR2 SYDVKM. Trimming cost V 3 bases and J 8 bases; bases outside gene matches: 6. There are 16 residues in the CDR3. The healthy control group was made up of blood donors, who had a median age of around 57 years (range about 21-75) and were less than 65% female. Sequencing was performed with immunoSEQ multiplex PCR; in TCRdb, only in-frame clones are kept and a portion is missing. The table includes about 25,000 clones, 82% detected once. The genes are TRBV28 and TRBJ2-1, with 14 bases fitting TRBD2. Input material: CD8+ T cells sorted from blood. The receptor was isolated from a man aged 45-60 years in good health. CDR3 region: CASSLGLAGVSDEQFF. Here the CDR3 DNA reads TGTGCCAGCAGTTTGGGACTAGCGGGAGTGTCAGATGAGCAGTTCTTC.